This TCR beta chain was documented in a study of cytomegalovirus exposure and HLA in healthy donors. At the level of the study: A prior study identified some 100 million unique TCR beta sequences from 150 million to 200 million T cells.

Amplification used 60 Vbeta primers and 13 Jbeta primers. Here immunoSEQ multiplex PCR was the method, and the copy in TCRdb shows in-frame clones only, minus some. The repertoire holds 150,000 to 200,000 clones, with about 79% as singletons. A remark on this clone: Its antigen is as yet unknown.

The CDR3 length is 15 residues. CDR1 is MNHNS, CDR2 SASEGT, per germline. J was trimmed by 6 bases and V by 4 bases; bases with no gene match: 7. Broader study findings: In an earlier analysis, in 587 donors, most V segments appeared productive either ~87% or ~30% of the time. Presence/absence comparisons presumed near-even sequencing depth among donors.

This sequence originates from a middle-aged man in good health and CMV-seropositive. The chain couples TRBV6-1 to TRBJ2-2, with TRBD2 matching 8 bases. The sample comprised PBMCs. As DNA, the CDR3 is TGTGCCAGCAGTGTGGTAGCGGGAAGTCCCGGGGAGCTGTTTTTT. This gives the protein CASSVVAGSPGELFF.